This paragraph covers one T cell receptor beta chain sequence. This sample stems from a study of blood T cell repertoires in COVID-19. Study-wide background: Sites in the United States, Italy and Spain provided acute and convalescent COVID-19 samples. Sources were T cells, B-cell-depleted T cells, or PBMCs; the material itself was cDNA or gDNA.

Authors' processing steps: The assay estimated nucleated cells by amplifying reference gene primers. Profiling relied on immunoSEQ multiplex PCR, and the TCRdb table lists in-frame clones only, not all of them. V and J calls and clone size follow that table, whereas D and trimming were derived from the DNA. The sample comprises about 70,000 clones, around 74% of which are singletons, and about 10% rests with the top ten. The receptor's source is a human donor in a cohort sampled during active COVID-19. Sequenced: peripheral blood.

CDR3 nucleotides: TGTGCCAGCAGCCAAGATCATAACTATGGCTACACCTTC. It translates to CASSQDHNYGYTF. The genes are TRBV3-1 (or the pseudogene TRBV3-2) and TRBJ1-2; D gene unclear. This CDR3 has 13 amino acids. The germline V and J ends were trimmed by 0 bases and 1 base, with 3 bases remaining between them. Per the germline V gene, CDR1 is LGHDT and CDR2 is YNNKEL (reference sequence).